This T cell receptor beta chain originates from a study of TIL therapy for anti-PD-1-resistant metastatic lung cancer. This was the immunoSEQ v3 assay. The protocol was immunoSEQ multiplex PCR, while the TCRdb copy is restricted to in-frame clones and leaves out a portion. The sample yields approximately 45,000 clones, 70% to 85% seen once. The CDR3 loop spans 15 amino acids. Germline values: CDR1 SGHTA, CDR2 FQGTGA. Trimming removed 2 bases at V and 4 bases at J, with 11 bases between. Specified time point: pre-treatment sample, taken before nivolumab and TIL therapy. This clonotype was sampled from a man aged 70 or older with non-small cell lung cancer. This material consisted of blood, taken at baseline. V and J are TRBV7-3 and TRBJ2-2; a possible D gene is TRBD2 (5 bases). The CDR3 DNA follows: TGTGCCAGCAGCTTAGACGGGAAGAGCACCGGGGAGCTGTTTTTT. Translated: CASSLDGKSTGELFF.